These T cell receptor beta chains were read from a single sample in a study of OX40 agonist ivuxolimab in advanced cancers. Using immunoSEQ multiplex PCR, the repertoire was profiled, and TCRdb retains in-frame clones only, with some absent. Among some 66,000 clones listed, over 60% were seen once. The sequenced sample was CD4+ or CD8+ T cells sorted from blood, obtained in a trial of the OX40 agonist ivuxolimab. The source is an adult with an advanced solid tumor such as melanoma, head and neck, liver or kidney cancer. CDR3s include the opening cysteine and the closing phenylalanine or tryptophan. Each record gives: CDR3 length, D gene, V gene, clone size, J gene, CDR3 protein, CDR3 DNA. The D gene is left open where the match is weak. Clone size is given for some rows only: seen once, a few or many times, or a class if the clone is expanded.

15	NA	TRBV6-5	NA	TRBJ1-4	CASSHIGGGEEKLFF	TGTGCCAGCAGTCACATCGGAGGCGGGGAAGAAAAACTGTTTTTT
17	NA	TRBV19	few	TRBJ1-5	CASSYSTYRDGNQPQHF	TGTGCCAGTAGTTATAGCACCTACCGGGACGGAAATCAGCCCCAGCATTTT
13	NA	TRBV5-4	NA	TRBJ2-2	CASSRRGSGELFF	TGTGCCAGCAGCCGCCGGGGGTCCGGGGAGCTGTTTTTT
17	TRBD1	TRBV15	NA	TRBJ2-2	CATSRVDRVLLAGELFF	TGTGCCACCAGCAGGGTCGACAGGGTACTTTTGGCCGGGGAGCTGTTTTTT
18	NA	TRBV2	NA	TRBJ1-5	CASSEGPGRLYGNQPQHF	TGTGCCAGCAGTGAAGGGCCAGGAAGGTTATATGGCAATCAGCCCCAGCATTTT
16	NA	TRBV7-9	NA	TRBJ1-5	CASSPFREGGGQPQHF	TGTGCCAGCAGCCCGTTTAGGGAAGGGGGAGGTCAGCCCCAGCATTTT
13	TRBD1	TRBV6-1	NA	TRBJ2-1	CASRYHRGSEQFF	TGTGCCAGCAGATACCACAGGGGATCTGAGCAGTTCTTC
12	NA	TRBV30	few	TRBJ1-1	CAWNGLLTEAFF	TGTGCCTGGAACGGGCTCCTCACTGAAGCTTTCTTT
15	NA	TRBV5-1	NA	TRBJ1-1	CASSLLPGMNTEAFF	TGCGCCAGCAGCTTGCTTCCGGGGATGAACACTGAAGCTTTCTTT
15	NA	TRBV30	NA	TRBJ1-4	CAWTIATSSNEKLFF	TGTGCCTGGACCATAGCAACCTCCTCTAATGAAAAACTGTTTTTT
14	TRBD1	TRBV15	NA	TRBJ1-2	CATSTGQGGNGYTF	TGTGCCACCAGCACGGGACAGGGAGGAAATGGCTACACCTTC
12	NA	TRBV5-1	NA	TRBJ2-5	CASRTEAETQYF	TGCGCCAGCAGGACCGAGGCGGAGACCCAGTACTTC
14	NA	TRBV5-1	NA	TRBJ2-5	CASSLGDTPKTQYF	TGCGCCAGCAGCTTGGGGGATACCCCAAAGACCCAGTACTTC
16	NA	TRBV5-1	NA	TRBJ2-2	CASSSGGTSNTGELFF	TGCGCCAGCAGCAGTGGGGGGACATCTAACACCGGGGAGCTGTTTTTT
13	NA	TRBV15	few	TRBJ1-1	CATSMRWDTEAFF	TGTGCCACCAGCATGCGTTGGGACACTGAAGCTTTCTTT
15	NA	TRBV4-1	NA	TRBJ2-3	CASSQIGGRTDTQYF	TGCGCCAGCAGCCAGATAGGGGGGAGAACAGATACGCAGTATTTT
13	NA	TRBV5-1	NA	TRBJ1-1	CASSPASDTEAFF	TGCGCCAGCAGCCCCGCGAGCGACACTGAAGCTTTCTTT
18	TRBD1	TRBV5-8	few	TRBJ1-5	CASSRYVTTGTFNQPQHF	TGTGCCAGCAGCCGATACGTCACGACAGGGACTTTCAATCAGCCCCAGCATTTT
12	NA	TRBV14	NA	TRBJ2-1	CASSHVGFEQFF	TGTGCCAGCAGCCACGTAGGGTTTGAGCAGTTCTTC
16	NA	TRBV6-1	NA	TRBJ1-1	CASSVAPYLGNTEAFF	TGTGCCAGCAGTGTCGCTCCTTACCTGGGGAACACTGAAGCTTTCTTT
15	NA	TRBV28	NA	TRBJ1-6	CASSPAGGRASPLHF	TGTGCCAGCAGTCCAGCCGGGGGCCGGGCTTCACCCCTCCACTTT
15	NA	TRBV15	NA	TRBJ1-3	CATSRVRGSGNTIYF	TGTGCCACCAGCAGAGTCCGGGGCTCTGGAAACACCATATATTTT